This T cell receptor beta chain was obtained from a study of cytomegalovirus exposure and HLA in healthy donors. At collection, donors were nominally healthy, but unrecorded immune exposures were probable. Findings and limits, study-wide: Common viral pathogens were later found to be apparently linked to several of the most significant clusters.

The PCR used 60 Vbeta and 13 Jbeta primers. Some clones are missing from TCRdb's copy, which holds only in-frame ones; the method was immunoSEQ multiplex PCR. The sample includes approximately 70,000 clones, approximately 70% seen only once; the top ten take less than 10%. This clone was found a few times. Its antigen remains unidentified. The clonotype comes from a woman aged 50 to 60 in good health and CMV-seropositive. The specimen was PBMCs.

This CDR3 is CSARSSEAFF. CDR3 DNA sequence: TGCAGTGCTAGGTCCTCTGAAGCTTTCTTT. The chain has TRBV20-1 and TRBJ1-1; unclear D gene. This CDR3 is 10 amino acids long. V lost 3 bases and J lost 6, with 5 bases in between. Germline V gives CDR1 DFQATT, CDR2 SNEGSKA (reference sequence).